The rows below give T cell receptor beta chains drawn from one sample of a study of blood T cell repertoires in COVID-19. Some clones are missing from TCRdb's copy, which holds only in-frame ones; the method was immunoSEQ multiplex PCR. The data show approximately 190,000 clones, over 80% seen once. Input material: peripheral blood. These receptors originate from a woman aged 40 to 49 with acute or convalescent COVID-19. CDR3s include the opening cysteine and the closing phenylalanine or tryptophan. The D gene is left open where the match is weak. Where a row states a size, it is once, few, many or the class of an expanded clone; other rows omit it.

j_gene	d_gene	abundance	v_gene	CDR3nt	CDR3aa
TRBJ2-3	TRBD1	.	TRBV28	TGTGCCAGCAGTTTCCCCACTGGGACAGAAGACACAGATACGCAGTATTTT	CASSFPTGTEDTDTQYF
TRBJ1-3	TRBD1	.	TRBV7-9	TGTGCCAGCAGCCTTGGACAGGGGGTAGGAAACACCATATATTTT	CASSLGQGVGNTIYF
TRBJ2-7	TRBD1	.	TRBV3-1/TRBV3-2	TGTGCCAGCAGCCGACTTGACAGGGGCTACGAGCAGTACTTC	CASSRLDRGYEQYF
TRBJ1-6	.	once	TRBV10-3	TGTGCCATCAGTGAGGGCGGGCTAAGCTCCTATAATTCACCCCTCCACTTT	CAISEGGLSSYNSPLHF
TRBJ1-6	TRBD1	.	TRBV9	TGTGCCAGCAGCACCGGGACAGGGGGCAATTCACCCCTCCACTTT	CASSTGTGGNSPLHF
TRBJ2-1	TRBD1	.	TRBV19	TGTGCCAGTAGTATGGAGGGACAGGGGAGTTATGAGCAGTTCTTC	CASSMEGQGSYEQFF
TRBJ2-5	TRBD2	.	TRBV27	TGTGCCAGCAGTTTGGATAGCGGGGGGCCGAGGACCCAGTACTTC	CASSLDSGGPRTQYF
TRBJ1-4	.	.	TRBV7-8	TGTGCCAGCAGCTTAGACCCGGCGGATGAAAAACTGTTTTTT	CASSLDPADEKLFF
TRBJ2-1	TRBD2	.	TRBV7-2	TGTGCCAGCAGCTTAGTGAGCGGGGGGGCCGAATACAATGAGCAGTTCTTC	CASSLVSGGAEYNEQFF
TRBJ2-1	TRBD1	.	TRBV4-2	TGTGCCAGCAGCCAGGCTACTTGGGGACAGGGGTACAATGAGCAGTTCTTC	CASSQATWGQGYNEQFF
TRBJ1-1	.	.	TRBV2	TGTGCCATAAATCCGGAGGGAGACACTGAAGCTTTCTTT	CAINPEGDTEAFF
TRBJ2-3	TRBD2	.	TRBV5-1	TGCGCCAGCAGCTTGGGGTTAAGCGGGGCGAGGGACTCGCAGTATTTT	CASSLGLSGARDSQYF
TRBJ1-3	.	.	TRBV18	TGTGCCAGCTACAACTCTGGAAACACCATATATTTT	CASYNSGNTIYF
TRBJ1-1	.	.	TRBV19	TGTGCCAGTAGTACTCCCCGGGAGACCCTCGAAGCTTTCTTT	CASSTPRETLEAFF
TRBJ2-1	.	.	TRBV10-3	TGTGCCATTTCCTCCTTAGCGGACAATGAGCAGTTCTTC	CAISSLADNEQFF
TRBJ2-7	TRBD2	.	TRBV29-1	TGCAGCGTTCGGCGGGGGATCTACGAGCAGTACTTC	CSVRRGIYEQYF
TRBJ1-2	TRBD1	.	TRBV28	TGTGCCAGCAGAACCGGGACAGACGGCTACACCTTC	CASRTGTDGYTF
TRBJ1-1	.	.	TRBV4-1	TGCGCCAGCAGCTCAGGGCTCACTGAAGCTTTCTTT	CASSSGLTEAFF
TRBJ2-1	TRBD2	.	TRBV27	TGTGCCAGCAGGCCCCCTAGCGGGAGGTCCAATGAGCAGTTCTTC	CASRPPSGRSNEQFF
TRBJ1-1	TRBD1	once	TRBV6-5	TGTGCCAGCGGAGGACAGGTTGAAGCTTTCTTT	CASGGQVEAFF
TRBJ1-5	.	.	TRBV18	TGTGCCAGCTCCCCTAAATCTAGCCAGCAGCCCCAGCATTTT	CASSPKSSQQPQHF
TRBJ1-6	.	few	TRBV23-1	TGCGCCAGCGGAGGGAATCCACCCCTCCACTTT	CASGGNPPLHF
TRBJ2-1	.	.	TRBV27	TGTGCCAGCAGTTCGGAACAGGGCCGGCCCTACAATGAGCAGTTCTTC	CASSSEQGRPYNEQFF
TRBJ1-1	.	few	TRBV29-1	TGCAGCGTTGAATCACAGGGCGATGGCACTGAAGCTTTCTTT	CSVESQGDGTEAFF
TRBJ2-7	.	.	TRBV2	TGTGCCAGCAGTGGGCATCGAGGGAACGAGCAGTACTTC	CASSGHRGNEQYF
TRBJ2-7	TRBD2	.	TRBV28	TGTGCCAGCAGTTTATACGGCTACGGCGGGAGGGCATCCCACGAGCAGTACTTC	CASSLYGYGGRASHEQYF
TRBJ2-7	TRBD2	.	TRBV9	TGTGCCAGCAGCGCAGGGACTAGCGGGGGAGGATTCGAGCAGTACTTC	CASSAGTSGGGFEQYF
TRBJ2-7	TRBD1	.	TRBV6-5	TGTGCCAGCAGTTACTGGCAGGGGGCCTACTACGAGCAGTACTTC	CASSYWQGAYYEQYF
TRBJ2-2	.	.	TRBV29-1	TGCAGCGTCGGCGGCGGGGCCTCCTTTACCGGGGAGCTGTTTTTT	CSVGGGASFTGELFF
TRBJ1-4	TRBD1	.	TRBV2	TGTGCCAGCCGGACAGGAGGAAATGAAAAACTGTTTTTT	CASRTGGNEKLFF
TRBJ2-5	TRBD2	.	TRBV28	TGTGCCAGCAGTTCGGGGGGGACTAGAGAGACCCAGTACTTC	CASSSGGTRETQYF
TRBJ2-3	.	.	TRBV4-2	TGTGCCAGCAGCCAACAAGACAGTATCCGCACAGATACGCAGTATTTT	CASSQQDSIRTDTQYF
TRBJ1-5	TRBD1	.	TRBV28	TGTGCCAGCAGCCACAGGGGTGGTCAGCCCCAGCATTTT	CASSHRGGQPQHF
TRBJ2-1	.	.	TRBV30	TGTGCCTGGAGTGTAAAGGGGCGGAATGAGCAGTTCTTC	CAWSVKGRNEQFF
TRBJ1-5	TRBD1	.	TRBV2	TGTGCCAGCAGTGACAGGGGGAATCAGCCCCAGCATTTT	CASSDRGNQPQHF
TRBJ1-4	.	.	TRBV18	TGTGCCAGCTCCGCGACAGGTGGAGAGTCGGAAAAACTGTTTTTT	CASSATGGESEKLFF
TRBJ1-5	TRBD1	.	TRBV19	TGTGCCAGTAGTAAACGACAGGGCGCCGCAGGACAGCCCCAGCATTTT	CASSKRQGAAGQPQHF
TRBJ2-1	TRBD2	.	TRBV29-1	TGCAGCGTTTGTACCCTGGGACTAGCGGGAAGGAATGAGCAGTTCTTC	CSVCTLGLAGRNEQFF
TRBJ2-1	TRBD2	.	TRBV29-1	TGCAGCGTTGAGTCTGGCGGGGGGCCGATCAACAATGAGCAGTTCTTC	CSVESGGGPINNEQFF
TRBJ1-5	.	.	TRBV28	TGTGCCAGCACCCCGGTGGGGCGCGGAAATCAGCCCCAGCATTTT	CASTPVGRGNQPQHF
TRBJ1-2	.	.	TRBV2	TGTGCCAGCAGCGCCAGGCCCAGCTATGGCTACACCTTC	CASSARPSYGYTF
TRBJ1-6	.	.	TRBV28	TGTGCCAGCAGTCCGTCGTATTCACCCCTCCACTTT	CASSPSYSPLHF
TRBJ2-3	.	.	TRBV28	TGTGCCAGCAGTTTTTGGGGAGGAGGGGGCACAGATACGCAGTATTTT	CASSFWGGGGTDTQYF
TRBJ2-1	TRBD2	.	TRBV23-1	TGCGCCAGCAGTCTCCAGGCGGGGGGGCCGGGCGATGAGCAGTTCTTC	CASSLQAGGPGDEQFF
TRBJ2-7	.	.	TRBV12-3/TRBV12-4	TGTGCCAGCAGTTTAAATAACGAGCAGTACTTC	CASSLNNEQYF
TRBJ1-3	.	once	TRBV28	TGTGCCAGCAGTTTATTGGACAGAGACTCTGGAAACACCATATATTTT	CASSLLDRDSGNTIYF
TRBJ2-3	.	.	TRBV5-3	TGTGCCAGAAGTACTACGGATACGCAGTATTTT	CARSTTDTQYF